The T cell receptor (beta chain) described here comes from a study of somatic mutations in cytotoxic T cells in rheumatoid arthritis. Points on this clone: Its antigen is not known.

This table comes from immunoSEQ multiplex PCR, and its TCRdb copy is limited to in-frame clones, with some not included. The data contain about 20,000 clones, 85% to 90% of them singletons. It was blood donors, 55% female and with a median age of around 52 years (range roughly 21-75), who served as healthy controls. Both CD4+ and CD8+ cells were separated through positive magnetic bead selection, and their purity was verified using flow cytometry. Findings and limits, study-wide: The slight TRBV07 underrepresentation in rheumatoid arthritis patients was not adjusted for multiple comparisons.

The CDR3 has 11 residues. V gave up 2 bases and J gave up 12 bases, with 9 bases separating them. Germline V gene lookup returns CDR1 SGHRS and CDR2 YFSETQ. Sequencing was carried out using CD8+ T cells sorted from blood. This receptor was taken from a man aged 40-49 years in good health. The rearrangement links TRBV5-1 to TRBJ2-1; unclear D gene. The CDR3 region is CASSFGLGQFF. In nucleotides, the CDR3 is TGCGCCAGCAGCTTTGGGTTGGGGCAGTTCTTC.